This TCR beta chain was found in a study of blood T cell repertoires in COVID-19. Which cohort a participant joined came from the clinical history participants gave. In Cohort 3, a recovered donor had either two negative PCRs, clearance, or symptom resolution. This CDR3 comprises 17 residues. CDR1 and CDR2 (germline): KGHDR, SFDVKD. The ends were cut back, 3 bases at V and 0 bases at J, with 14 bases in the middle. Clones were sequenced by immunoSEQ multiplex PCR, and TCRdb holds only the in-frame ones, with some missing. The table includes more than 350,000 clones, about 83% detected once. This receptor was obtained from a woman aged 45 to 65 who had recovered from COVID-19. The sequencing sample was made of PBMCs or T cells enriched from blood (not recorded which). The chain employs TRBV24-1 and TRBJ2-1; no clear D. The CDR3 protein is CATSDARFSLSYNEQFF. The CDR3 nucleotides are TGTGCCACCAGTGATGCTAGGTTCAGCCTCTCCTACAATGAGCAGTTCTTC.